This TCR beta chain was sequenced in a study of regulatory T cells in long-lasting Graves disease. This clonotype was counted at least ten times. Assembly of TCR beta libraries relied on iRepertoire HTBI primers together with Arm-PCR of CDR3 regions. Via MiXCR, TCRdb re-called the multiplex PCR reads, giving one row per CDR3 protein. The sample carries more than 450,000 distinct CDR3 sequences, 15% to 20% recorded once. Time point: newly diagnosed GD, antithyroid drugs for less than 3 months. Following extraction of RNA from PBMCs, that RNA was used to make the TCR library. There are 11 residues in the CDR3. V lost 8 bases and J 1 base, leaving 5 bases between the germline ends. The germline V gene has CDR1 SEHNR and CDR2 FQNEAQ (reference sequence). This sample also appeared in a second study, on T cells in Graves' hyperthyroidism and ophthalmopathy.

The genes are TRBV7-9 and TRBJ2-5; no clear D. This clonotype originated in a man aged 40-50 years with Graves disease. The specimen comprised peripheral blood mononuclear cells (PBMCs), sampled at new diagnosis, from a patient treated with antithyroid drugs. The CDR3 region has the DNA TGTGCCAGCCGAGGCCAAGAGACCCAGTACTTC. This sequence encodes CASRGQETQYF.